Below, 16 T cell receptor beta chains from the same sample are listed, as sequenced in a study of T-cell reconstitution after alpha-beta-depleted transplantation in children. During its preparation, the TCRbeta library received unique molecular identifiers. TCRdb reprocessed the PCR reads via MiXCR and lists one record per CDR3 protein. The sample lists roughly 120,000 distinct CDR3 sequences, about 23% occurring once. The sample in question was PBMCs, mostly from graft donor cells, obtained 180 days after TCRalphabeta/CD19-depleted stem cell transplant. Every receptor here comes from a male patient aged 2-15 years who had a stem cell transplant for chronic granulomatous disease, so the T cells may come from the graft donor.

J is TRBJ2-1 and V is TRBV9, with D possibly matching TRBD2 (6 bases). Germline V CDR1 and CDR2: SGDLS, YYNGEE. V was shortened by 3 bases and J by 4 bases, with 17 bases between the two germline ends. The CDR3 loop spans 16 amino acids. For the CDR3, the DNA is TGTGCCAGCAGCGCCCGGGGTAGCGGAATGTACAATGAGCAGTTCTTC. Encoded protein: CASSARGSGMYNEQFF. Variable domain in full (rest from reference TRBV9 and TRBJ2-1): DSGVTQTPKHLITATGQRVTLRCSPRSGDLSVYWYQQSLDQGLQFLIQYYNGEERAKGNILERFSAQQFPDLHSELNLSSLELGDSALYFCASSARGSGMYNEQFFGPGTRLTVL.

This clonotype was recorded a few times. The chain couples TRBV5-8 to TRBJ1-1, with a weak D call TRBD1 (6 bases). Trimming shortened V by 6 bases and J by 5 bases, and 20 bases separated the two germline ends. The CDR3 runs 15 residues. CDR1 is SGHTS and CDR2 is YDEGEE in the germline V gene. The CDR3: CASNPLGRRGTEAFF. For the CDR3, the DNA is TGTGCCAGCAACCCCCTGGGCAGGAGGGGGACTGAAGCTTTCTTT.

The J gene is TRBJ1-3, the V gene TRBV20-1; D is uncertain. The CDR3 is 15 amino acids. Germline assignment: CDR1 DFQATT and CDR2 SNEGSKA (reference sequence). Between the trimmed V and J ends, which lost 1 base and 1 base, there was a span of 11 bases. CDR3 in amino acids: CSARGAGASGNTIYF. In nucleotides, the CDR3 is TGCAGTGCTAGAGGTGCAGGAGCGTCTGGAAACACCATATATTTT.

This clonotype was found a few times. The gene calls are TRBV15 and TRBJ2-7; TRBD2 agrees at 7 bases. The CDR3 has 13 residues. Germline CDR1 reads LNHNV; CDR2 reads YYDKDF (reference sequence). The J segment lost 2 bases and the V segment lost 6 bases, leaving 4 bases of the junction unmatched. CDR3 residues: CATRTGTTYEQYF. The CDR3 DNA sequence: TGTGCCACCAGGACCGGGACTACCTACGAGCAGTACTTC.

In its sample, this clonotype was seen a few times. This chain uses TRBV12-3 or TRBV12-4 with TRBJ2-7; a weak D match, TRBD2 (5 bases). The CDR3 runs to 14 residues. Trimming removed 6 bases from V and 4 bases from J, with 16 bases in between. The CDR3 DNA sequence: TGTGCCAGCAGCAGAGGACTGGATAGTTACGAGCAGTACTTC. Translated: CASSRGLDSYEQYF.

This clonotype has a handful of counts. The J gene is TRBJ2-1, the V gene TRBV20-1; 8 nucleotides align to TRBD1. CDR3 length: 15 amino acids. Per the germline V gene, CDR1 is DFQATT and CDR2 is SNEGSKA (reference sequence). Trimming at V came to 6 bases and at J to 5 bases, leaving 12 bases not matched to a gene. As DNA, the CDR3 is TGCAGTGCCACTACTATGGGACAGGTCAACAATGAGCAGTTCTTC. The encoded protein is CSATTMGQVNNEQFF.

This clonotype was seen many times. V usage is TRBV7-8 and J usage is TRBJ2-7, with TRBD2 matching 8 bases. The trim removed 5 bases at V and 0 bases at J, leaving 6 bases unmatched. The CDR3 is 15 residues long. Looked up from germline, CDR1 is SGHVS and CDR2 is FQNEAQ. The CDR3 loop reads CASSQNRGGSYEQYF. The CDR3, as DNA: TGTGCCAGCAGCCAAAATCGGGGGGGCTCCTACGAGCAGTACTTC.

This clonotype was seen ten or more times. J is TRBJ2-1 and V is TRBV5-1; TRBD2 aligns across 11 bases. V lost 2 bases and J lost 6; bases outside the gene matches: 10. Germline V gene lookup returns CDR1 SGHRS and CDR2 YFSETQ. This CDR3 is 17 amino acids long. The CDR3 sequence is CASSFLMTSGTLNEQFF. The CDR3, as DNA: TGCGCCAGCAGCTTTCTAATGACTAGCGGGACCCTCAATGAGCAGTTCTTC.

This clonotype was counted at least ten times. This chain uses TRBV20-1 with TRBJ2-1; 8 nucleotides match TRBD1. The J segment lost 6 bases and the V segment lost 3 bases, leaving 7 bases of the junction unmatched. There are 14 residues in the CDR3. Germline loops: CDR1 DFQATT, CDR2 SNEGSKA (reference sequence). CDR3 DNA: TGCAGTGCTAGTATGGACAGGGTGTTCAATGAGCAGTTCTTC. Amino acids: CSASMDRVFNEQFF.

This clonotype was seen a handful of times. The genes are TRBV6-5 and TRBJ1-2; 10 bases are a match to TRBD1. Germline trimming cut 4 bases from V and 2 bases from J; bases unmatched to any gene: 4. Germline CDR1 and CDR2: MNHEY and SVGAGI. The CDR3 loop spans 15 amino acids. The CDR3 sequence is CASSSPGQGNYGYTF. The CDR3 DNA reads as TGTGCCAGCAGTTCACCGGGACAGGGGAACTATGGCTACACCTTC.

The chain couples TRBV7-2 to TRBJ1-2; D gene uncertain. Germline loops: CDR1 SGHTA, CDR2 FQGNSA. V was trimmed by 5 bases and J by 2 bases, leaving 12 bases between them. There are 14 residues in the CDR3. Written as DNA, the CDR3 is TGTGCCAGCAGCATACAGTCAATGAACTATGGCTACACCTTC. Translating gives CASSIQSMNYGYTF.

The chain is built from TRBV7-8 and TRBJ2-1; TRBD2 matches at 9 bases. CDR3 length equals 16 residues. In germline, CDR1 is SGHVS, CDR2 FQNEAQ. Unmatched junction bases numbered 7, after V lost 1 base and J lost 6 bases. CDR3 bases: TGTGCCAGCAGCTTAGTGGCTAGCGGGGCTGTCAATGAGCAGTTCTTC. This encodes CASSLVASGAVNEQFF. Filled out from reference TRBV7-8 and TRBJ2-1, the complete variable domain reads GAGVSQSPRYKVAKRGQDVALRCDPISGHVSLFWYQQALGQGPEFLTYFQNEAQLDKSGLPSDRFFAERPEGSVSTLKIQRTQQEDSAVYLCASSLVASGAVNEQFFGPGTRLTVL.

This clonotype occurred many times. The chain is built from TRBV4-3 and TRBJ2-3; the D gene is possibly TRBD1 (5 bases). The CDR3 sequence is 15 residues long. CDR1 and CDR2 from the germline V gene are LGHNA and YSLEER. V was trimmed by 0 bases and J by 4 bases, leaving 11 bases between them. In DNA, the CDR3 is TGCGCCAGCAGCCAAGACAGGGTTGGCGCAGATACGCAGTATTTT. Amino acid sequence: CASSQDRVGADTQYF.

This clonotype was recorded many times. The chain carries TRBV12-3 or TRBV12-4 and TRBJ1-1; no definite D call. The V gene lost 9 bases and the J gene lost 0 bases, with 17 bases spanning the gap. The CDR3 is made up of 15 amino acids. The CDR3 DNA is TGTGCCAGTACCCTCTCCGCGCCAGTGAACACTGAAGCTTTCTTT. Residues: CASTLSAPVNTEAFF.

This clonotype was observed a single time. This chain joins TRBV27 and TRBJ2-5, with 9 nucleotides matching TRBD1. Unmatched junction bases numbered 12, after V lost 5 bases and J lost 14 bases. CDR3 length: 13 residues. Looked up from germline, CDR1 is MNHEY and CDR2 is SMNVEV (reference sequence). CDR3 DNA: TGTGCCAGCAGTCCTCATACAGGGGGCGCGCTCTACTTC. Protein product: CASSPHTGGALYF.

The chain couples TRBV28 to TRBJ1-1; the D gene is possibly TRBD1 (5 bases). Deletions cut 3 bases from V and 10 bases from J, with 12 bases between. Germline V gene sequence: CDR1 MDHEN, CDR2 SYDVKM. This CDR3 spans 12 amino acids. CDR3 sequence reads: CASSFWGSSAFF. CDR3 DNA: TGTGCCAGCAGTTTTTGGGGCTCGTCAGCTTTCTTT.